The rows below give T cell receptor beta chains drawn from one sample of a study of OX40 agonist ivuxolimab in advanced cancers. The table came from immunoSEQ multiplex PCR; TCRdb's copy has only in-frame clones and leaves some out. The table records approximately 82,000 clones, about nine tenths of them present only once. The sample here was CD4+ or CD8+ T cells sorted from blood, taken in a trial of the OX40 agonist ivuxolimab. The receptors here all came from an adult with an advanced solid tumor such as melanoma, head and neck, liver or kidney cancer. Both conserved end residues are trimmed from each CDR3. Size tells how often a clone was seen (once, few, many) or the class of an expanded clone, and some rows leave it out.

j_gene | abundance | v_gene | CDR3aa
TRBJ1-2 | . | TRBV28 | ASSQGEIGGYT
TRBJ2-2 | . | TRBV6-1 | ASSVDRGTGELF
TRBJ1-1 | . | TRBV18 | ASSRARGEAF
TRBJ1-1 | . | TRBV19 | ASLKGSGLNTEAF
TRBJ2-3 | . | TRBV2 | ASSVRTDTQY
TRBJ2-7 | . | TRBV5-1 | ASSPQAGREQY
TRBJ2-1 | . | TRBV27 | ASSSRLGEQF
TRBJ2-2 | once | TRBV2 | ASIQGSGRNTGELF
TRBJ1-5 | once | TRBV30 | AWSWGGDQPQH
TRBJ2-3 | . | TRBV30 | AWSATGDTQY
TRBJ1-3 | . | TRBV5-4 | ASSLQDRPGNTIY
TRBJ1-1 | few | TRBV30 | AWDDRAGPAF
TRBJ2-5 | . | TRBV7-8 | ASSLGGGQKTQY
TRBJ1-2 | . | TRBV5-1 | ASSLEQSRGGYT
TRBJ2-4 | . | TRBV18 | ASSLDRVKNIQY
TRBJ1-5 | . | TRBV28 | ATTRHLNQPQH
TRBJ1-6 | once | TRBV5-1 | ASTGQAGNNSPLH
TRBJ1-1 | . | TRBV18 | ASSHGQGTTEAF
TRBJ2-7 | few | TRBV11-2 | ASSAGTGTSYEQY
TRBJ2-5 | . | TRBV6-5 | ASSKGTGTQETQY
TRBJ1-5 | . | TRBV4-1 | ASSQVLVSGSSNQPQH
TRBJ1-4 | . | TRBV6-1 | AGKDSTTNEKLF
TRBJ2-7 | . | TRBV5-4 | ASSSPSSGAYEQY
TRBJ2-5 | . | TRBV6-5 | ASRVGQAMGTQY
TRBJ2-1 | . | TRBV27 | ASSRLAGGNNEQF
TRBJ1-5 | . | TRBV2 | ASSEGTDDQPQH
TRBJ1-5 | . | TRBV4-1 | ASSQVTEYSNQPQH
TRBJ2-2 | . | TRBV7-9 | ASSLTGETGELF
TRBJ1-5 | once | TRBV2 | ASSRQGYSNQPQH
TRBJ2-7 | . | TRBV7-3 | ASSPGRASYEQY
TRBJ2-7 | . | TRBV28 | ASSLAGGYEQY
TRBJ2-7 | . | TRBV7-3 | ASSPTGQGADEQY
TRBJ2-3 | . | TRBV5-1 | ASSFQGVGDTQY
TRBJ2-6 | . | TRBV28 | ASSQVGRGGIGANVLT
TRBJ2-1 | . | TRBV5-8 | ASSPLGLGSNEQF
TRBJ2-7 | . | TRBV5-1 | ASSMDGVSYEQY
TRBJ1-2 | . | TRBV29-1 | SVEEWAGGNYGYT
TRBJ1-2 | . | TRBV11-3 | ASSLGRANYGYT
TRBJ1-5 | . | TRBV5-5 | ASSLSGNQPQH
TRBJ1-1 | . | TRBV5-4 | ASSLDRGSAEAF
TRBJ2-7 | . | TRBV6-1 | ASSEYYTESSYEQY
TRBJ2-1 | . | TRBV19 | ASRPPGLYNEQF
. | . | TRBV1 | TSSQEVGTSGISYEQY
TRBJ1-2 | once | TRBV7-9 | ASSLEQGSSGYT
TRBJ2-2 | . | TRBV7-2 | ASSLQSSGNTGELF
TRBJ2-3 | . | TRBV14 | ASSQDRGGPSDTQY